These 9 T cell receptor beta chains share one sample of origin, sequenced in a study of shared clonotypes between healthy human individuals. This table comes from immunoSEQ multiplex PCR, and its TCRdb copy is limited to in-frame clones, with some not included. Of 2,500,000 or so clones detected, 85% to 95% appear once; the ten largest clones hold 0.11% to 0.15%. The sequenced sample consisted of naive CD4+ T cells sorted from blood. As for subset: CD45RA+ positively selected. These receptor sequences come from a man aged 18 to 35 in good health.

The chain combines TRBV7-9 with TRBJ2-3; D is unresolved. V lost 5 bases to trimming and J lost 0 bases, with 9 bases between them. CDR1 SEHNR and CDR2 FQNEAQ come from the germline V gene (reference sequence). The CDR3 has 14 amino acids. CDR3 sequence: CASSDDTSTDTQYF. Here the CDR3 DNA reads TGTGCCAGCAGCGATGATACTAGCACAGATACGCAGTATTTT. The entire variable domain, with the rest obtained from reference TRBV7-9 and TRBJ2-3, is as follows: DTGVSQNPRHKITKRGQNVTFRCDPISEHNRLYWYRQTLGQGPEFLTYFQNEAQLEKSRLLSDRFSAERPKGSFSTLEIQRTEQGDSAMYLCASSDDTSTDTQYFGPGTRLTVL.

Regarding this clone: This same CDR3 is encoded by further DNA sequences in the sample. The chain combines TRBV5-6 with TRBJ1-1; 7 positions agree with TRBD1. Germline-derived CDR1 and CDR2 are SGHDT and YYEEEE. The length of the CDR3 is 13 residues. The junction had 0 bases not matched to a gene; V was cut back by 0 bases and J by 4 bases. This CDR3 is CASSLDRGTEAFF. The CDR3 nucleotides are TGTGCCAGCAGCTTGGACAGGGGCACTGAAGCTTTCTTT.

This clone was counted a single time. The CDR3 nucleotides read TGTGCCAGCAGTGCCACAGGTGTTATCTACGAGCAGTACTTC. It encodes CASSATGVIYEQYF. This chain uses TRBV6-1 with TRBJ2-7; tentatively, D is TRBD1 (5 bases). Trimming removed 4 bases from V and 3 bases from J, with 13 bases in between. The CDR3 loop spans 14 amino acids. The germline gives CDR1 MNHNS, CDR2 SASEGT.

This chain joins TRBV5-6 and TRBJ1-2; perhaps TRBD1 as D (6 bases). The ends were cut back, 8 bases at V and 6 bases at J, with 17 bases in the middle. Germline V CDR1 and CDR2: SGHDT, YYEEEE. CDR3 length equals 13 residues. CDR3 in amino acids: CASTLTGQDGYTF. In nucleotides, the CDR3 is TGTGCCAGTACCCTAACAGGGCAGGATGGCTACACCTTC.

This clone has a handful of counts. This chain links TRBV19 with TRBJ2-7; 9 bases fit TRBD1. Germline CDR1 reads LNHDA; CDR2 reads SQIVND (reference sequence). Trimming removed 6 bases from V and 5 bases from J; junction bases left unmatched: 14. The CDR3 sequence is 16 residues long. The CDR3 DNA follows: TGTGCCAGTAGCCCCCACCTGGGACAGGGTGGAGACGAGCAGTACTTC. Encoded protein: CASSPHLGQGGDEQYF.

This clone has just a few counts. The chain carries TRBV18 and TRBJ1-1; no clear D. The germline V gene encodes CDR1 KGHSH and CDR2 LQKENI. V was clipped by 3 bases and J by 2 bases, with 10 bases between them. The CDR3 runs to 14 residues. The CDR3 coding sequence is TGTGCCAGCTCACCTTATGCTAGAAACACTGAAGCTTTCTTT. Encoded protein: CASSPYARNTEAFF. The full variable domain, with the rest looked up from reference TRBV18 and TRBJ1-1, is NAGVMQNPRHLVRRRGQEARLRCSPMKGHSHVYWYRQLPEEGLKFMVYLQKENIIDESGMPKERFSAEFPKEGPSILRIQQVVRGDSAAYFCASSPYARNTEAFFGQGTRLTVV.

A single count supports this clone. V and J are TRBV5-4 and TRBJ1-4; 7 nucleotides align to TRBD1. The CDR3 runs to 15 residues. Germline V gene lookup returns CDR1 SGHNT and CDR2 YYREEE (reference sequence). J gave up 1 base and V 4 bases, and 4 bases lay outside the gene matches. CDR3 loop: CASSGRGRTNEKLFF. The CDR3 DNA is TGTGCCAGCAGCGGGAGGGGGCGAACTAATGAAAAACTGTTTTTT.

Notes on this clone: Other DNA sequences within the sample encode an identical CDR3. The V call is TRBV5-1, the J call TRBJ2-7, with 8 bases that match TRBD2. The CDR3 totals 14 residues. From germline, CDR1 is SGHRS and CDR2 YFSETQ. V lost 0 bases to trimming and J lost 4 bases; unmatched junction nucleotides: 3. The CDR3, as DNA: TGCGCCAGCAGCTTGGGGGGACTAGGGTACGAGCAGTACTTC. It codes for CASSLGGLGYEQYF. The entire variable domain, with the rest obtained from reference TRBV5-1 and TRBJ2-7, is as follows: KAGVTQTPRYLIKTRGQQVTLSCSPISGHRSVSWYQQTPGQGLQFLFEYFSETQRNKGNFPGRFSGRQFSNSRSEMNVSTLELGDSALYLCASSLGGLGYEQYFGPGTRLTVT.

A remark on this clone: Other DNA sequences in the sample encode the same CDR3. The DNA of the CDR3 is TGTGCCAGCAGCTTAGCCGTGAGCTCTGGAAACACCATATATTTT. Its protein product is CASSLAVSSGNTIYF. The chain combines TRBV7-9 with TRBJ1-3, with D unresolved. Germline CDR1 SEHNR, CDR2 FQNEAQ (reference sequence). The V end lost 0 bases, the J end lost 0 bases, and 6 bases lay between the germline ends. CDR3 length: 15 residues.